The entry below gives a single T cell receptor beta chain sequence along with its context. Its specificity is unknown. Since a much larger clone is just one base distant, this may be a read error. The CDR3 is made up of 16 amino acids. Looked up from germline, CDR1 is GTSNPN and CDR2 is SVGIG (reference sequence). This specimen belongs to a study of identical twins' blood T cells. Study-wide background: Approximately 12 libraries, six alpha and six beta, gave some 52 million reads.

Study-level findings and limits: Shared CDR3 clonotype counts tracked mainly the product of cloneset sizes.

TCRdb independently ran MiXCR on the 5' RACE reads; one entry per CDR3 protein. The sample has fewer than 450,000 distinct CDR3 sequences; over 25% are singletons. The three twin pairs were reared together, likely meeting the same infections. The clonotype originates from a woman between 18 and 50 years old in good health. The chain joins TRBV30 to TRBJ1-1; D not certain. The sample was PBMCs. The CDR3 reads CAGSPGFHSPNTEAFF. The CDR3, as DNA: TGTGCCGGGAGCCCTGGGTTTCACAGTCCGAACACTGAAGCTTTCTTT.